This T cell receptor (beta chain) comes out of a study of T cells in Graves' hyperthyroidism and ophthalmopathy. In this sample, this clonotype turned up many times. Authors of the study amplified TCR beta CDR3 regions from RNA transcripts. The TCR CDR3 first-round RT-PCR relied on the HTBI primer set. TCRdb reanalysed the multiplex PCR reads using MiXCR and keeps one entry per CDR3 protein. The table lists about 530,000 distinct CDR3 sequences, under 20% of them singletons. Trimming shortened V by 8 bases and J by 0 bases, and 16 bases separated the two germline ends. CDR3 length equals 14 residues. Germline loops: CDR1 GTSNPN, CDR2 SVGIG (reference sequence).

What was sequenced was blood. The chain recombines TRBV30 with TRBJ2-5; D assignment may be TRBD1 or TRBD2 (5 bases each). This sequence originates from a young woman with Graves' ophthalmopathy. The CDR3 is CARGQGRDQETQYF. The CDR3 coding sequence is TGTGCCCGAGGGCAGGGAAGGGACCAAGAGACCCAGTACTTC.